Here is one T cell receptor beta chain with its context. Its antigen is still unknown. Germline V gene data show CDR1 as ENHRY and CDR2 as SYGVKD. V was pared by 9 bases and J by 6 bases, with 17 bases between. This CDR3 has 13 amino acids. This sample stems from a study of T cell responses to AZD1222 COVID-19 vaccine. Study-wide points: Spike-wide coverage was observed for vaccine-associated CD4 TCRs, with dominant responses at 160-218 and 743-854. Nearly half of unique spike-specific TCRs reportedly avoided B.1.351 and B.1.1.7 mutated regions. Scientists sampled the repertoires only once the peak T cell response had passed.

Only in-frame clones appear in the TCRdb table, and some are missing; sequencing was by immunoSEQ multiplex PCR. The sample includes about 110,000 clones, less than 90% of them seen just once. The specimen comprised peripheral blood, sampled on day 0 of AZD1222 vaccination. The chain combines TRBV10-3 with TRBJ1-1; maybe TRBD1 (5 bases). The sequence derives from an adult in good health. The CDR3 nucleotides are TGTGCCATTAGGCAGGGTGGTGGGTCTGAAGCTTTCTTT. Residues: CAIRQGGGSEAFF.